A single sample gave rise to the 15 T cell receptor beta chains below, sequenced in a study of cytomegalovirus exposure and HLA in healthy donors. Use of 60 Vbeta and 13 Jbeta primers characterized the PCR. Sequencing used immunoSEQ multiplex PCR; TCRdb keeps in-frame clones, though not all of them. The table shows approximately 200,000 clones, with 65% to 90% occurring only once. Sequencing was carried out using PBMCs. These receptors all stem from a girl aged 5-17 years in good health and CMV-seronegative.

V usage is TRBV19 and J usage is TRBJ1-6, with 7 positions matching TRBD1. With 6 bases clipped from V and 4 bases from J, the junction kept 9 bases outside the gene matches. The CDR3 is made up of 16 amino acids. Germline-derived CDR1 and CDR2 are LNHDA and SQIVND (reference sequence). CDR3 in amino acids: CASRRDSAVYNSPLHF. The CDR3 DNA reads TGTGCCAGTAGGCGGGACAGTGCAGTATATAATTCACCCCTCCACTTT.

This clone was counted only a few times. V is TRBV10-3 and J is TRBJ2-2, with D maybe TRBD2 (6 bases). Germline CDR1 ENHRY, CDR2 SYGVKD. Between the trimmed V and J ends, which lost 7 bases and 0 bases, there was a span of 9 bases. This CDR3 is built from 14 residues. The CDR3 bases are TGTGCCATCAAGGGAGGATCGAACACCGGGGAGCTGTTTTTT. This encodes CAIKGGSNTGELFF.

This chain links TRBV4-3 with TRBJ2-2, with D perhaps TRBD1 (6 bases). V was pared by 3 bases and J by 4 bases, with 12 bases between. The CDR3 is made up of 15 amino acids. Germline V gene sequence: CDR1 LGHNA, CDR2 YSLEER. CDR3 DNA sequence: TGCGCCAGCAGCCAGCACAGGGACACCACCGGGGAGCTGTTTTTT. This translates into CASSQHRDTTGELFF.

This clone was observed a single time. The V and J genes are TRBV15 and TRBJ1-2; 7 positions match TRBD1. V shed 0 bases and J 7 bases; nucleotides not matched to a gene: 5. Germline-derived CDR1 and CDR2 are LNHNV and YYDKDF (reference sequence). The CDR3 sequence is 14 residues long. CDR3 protein: CATSREYRGSGYTF. CDR3 nucleotides: TGTGCCACCAGCAGAGAATACAGGGGCTCTGGCTACACCTTC.

This chain uses TRBV6-5 with TRBJ2-3, with a possible D match to TRBD2 (5 bases). This CDR3 contains 14 residues. CDR1 is MNHEY, CDR2 SVGAGI, per germline. Trimming took 8 bases from V and 0 from J, leaving 12 bases between them. For the CDR3, the DNA is TGTGCCAGCGGATTAGCGCGCAGCACAGATACGCAGTATTTT. Protein product: CASGLARSTDTQYF.

The chain uses TRBV5-4 and TRBJ2-5, with 14 bases that match TRBD2. The CDR3 contains 15 residues. V was clipped by 4 bases and J by 3 bases; unmatched bases: 2. The germline gives CDR1 SGHNT, CDR2 YYREEE (reference sequence). This CDR3 reads CASSLGLAGEETQYF. The CDR3 DNA reads TGTGCCAGCAGCCTGGGACTAGCGGGGGAAGAGACCCAGTACTTC.

This clone was detected only once. The genes are TRBV19 and TRBJ2-1; 11 bases line up with TRBD2. Trimming cost V 3 bases and J 7 bases; bases outside gene matches: 8. CDR1 and CDR2 from the germline V gene are LNHDA and SQIVND (reference sequence). The CDR3 runs to 16 residues. CDR3 DNA sequence: TGTGCCAGTAGTATCGACCTAGCGGGAGGCCAAAATGAGCAGTTCTTC. It codes for CASSIDLAGGQNEQFF. The complete variable domain, with remaining parts taken from reference TRBV19 and TRBJ2-1, reads DGGITQSPKYLFRKEGQNVTLSCEQNLNHDAMYWYRQDPGQGLRLIYYSQIVNDFQKGDIAEGYSVSREKKESFPLTVTSAQKNPTAFYLCASSIDLAGGQNEQFFGPGTRLTVL.

In DNA, the CDR3 is TGTGCCAGCAGCTCCAACAGGGGTCAGTTCTTC. It yields the protein CASSSNRGQFF. V usage is TRBV5-6 and J usage is TRBJ2-1; TRBD1 matches 7 bases. V was clipped by 3 bases and J by 13 bases; unmatched bases: 4. There are 11 residues in the CDR3. The germline CDR1 and CDR2 sequences are SGHDT and YYEEEE.

This clone was observed a handful of times. The chain uses TRBV5-4 and TRBJ1-1, with unresolved D. Per germline, CDR1 SGHNT and CDR2 YYREEE (reference sequence). The CDR3 runs to 13 residues. The V gene lost 3 bases and the J gene lost 7 bases, with 13 bases spanning the gap. The CDR3 DNA reads TGTGCCAGCAGCTCCAGGTTGGATGGTGAAGCTTTCTTT. This gives the protein CASSSRLDGEAFF.

The chain combines TRBV29-1 with TRBJ1-1, with D unclear. Per the germline V gene, CDR1 is SQVTM and CDR2 is ANQGSEA. The V end was cut by 5 bases, the J end by 3 bases, with 13 bases between. The CDR3 covers 13 residues. The CDR3 loop is CSVYGRADTEAFF. For the CDR3, the DNA is TGCAGCGTTTATGGGCGGGCTGACACTGAAGCTTTCTTT.

This chain uses TRBV29-1 with TRBJ1-2; D is ambiguous. This CDR3 has 13 residues. V lost 2 bases and J lost 4, with 11 bases in between. Germline lookup yields CDR1 SQVTM and CDR2 ANQGSEA. The CDR3 DNA reads as TGCAGCGTTGAATCCGGGGTTCGCTATGGCTACACCTTC. Encoded protein: CSVESGVRYGYTF.

This clone was seen a few times. The genes are TRBV6-5 and TRBJ1-2, with D possibly being TRBD1 (5 bases). Germline V gene lookup returns CDR1 MNHEY and CDR2 SVGAGI. The CDR3 loop spans 14 amino acids. V lost 6 bases to trimming and J lost 10 bases, with 21 bases between them. CDR3 in DNA: TGTGCCAGCAGCCGCAGGCAGGGCGCCCCGCTCTACACCTTC. This gives the protein CASSRRQGAPLYTF.

The rearrangement links TRBV9 to TRBJ2-1, with 7 bases lining up with TRBD2. Germline CDR1 is SGDLS and CDR2 is YYNGEE. The CDR3 consists of 15 residues. Trimming removed 0 bases from V and 3 bases from J; junction bases left unmatched: 3. The CDR3 protein is CASSVVGTNYNEQFF. The CDR3 DNA reads TGTGCCAGCAGCGTAGTGGGGACTAACTACAATGAGCAGTTCTTC.

This sequence joins TRBV5-1 and TRBJ2-4, with D possibly being TRBD2 (6 bases). Trimming left V 4 bases short and J 4 bases short, with 9 bases between. The CDR3 loop spans 13 amino acids. The germline V gene encodes CDR1 SGHRS and CDR2 YFSETQ. CDR3 in amino acids: CASSGGRKNIQYF. The CDR3 coding sequence is TGCGCCAGCAGCGGAGGGAGAAAAAACATTCAGTACTTC.

V is TRBV7-6 and J is TRBJ1-3; TRBD1 might be the D (6 bases). Germline assignment: CDR1 SGHVS and CDR2 FNYEAQ. This CDR3 is built from 16 residues. V gave up 5 bases and J gave up 0 bases, with 14 bases separating them. The CDR3, as DNA: TGTGCCAGCAGCCGGCGACAGGCAGACTCTGGAAACACCATATATTTT. Protein sequence: CASSRRQADSGNTIYF.